The next 11 T cell receptor beta chains were all read from a single sample in a study of blood T cells in healthy people across ages. Sample-barcoded 5' priming and a J-beta primer mix drove a second PCR of roughly 6 to 12 cycles. TCRdb used MiXCR to reprocess the 5' RACE reads, holding one entry per CDR3 protein. The sample records about a million distinct CDR3 sequences, 48% being singletons. What was sequenced was blood. These receptors were collected from a man under 40 in good health.

The chain combines TRBV27 with TRBJ2-3, with 7 bases lining up with TRBD2. Trimming removed 0 bases from V and 6 bases from J; junction bases left unmatched: 6. Looked up from germline, CDR1 is MNHEY and CDR2 is SMNVEV (reference sequence). This CDR3 region has 15 residues. The CDR3 loop reads CASSLSRGTTDTQYF. In DNA, the CDR3 is TGTGCCAGCAGTTTATCGCGGGGGACTACGGATACGCAGTATTTT.

The chain recombines TRBV20-1 with TRBJ1-4, with a possible D match to TRBD1 (5 bases). CDR3 length equals 14 residues. The V end lost 4 bases, the J end lost 7 bases, and 16 bases lay between the germline ends. Per germline, CDR1 DFQATT and CDR2 SNEGSKA (reference sequence). CDR3 amino acids: CSATAGGLGEKLFF. CDR3 DNA: TGCAGTGCTACCGCGGGGGGATTGGGTGAAAAACTGTTTTTT.

J is TRBJ2-7 and V is TRBV7-2; D is possibly TRBD2 (6 bases). The V end lost 5 bases, the J end lost 3 bases, and 11 bases lay between the germline ends. The CDR3 extends over 13 amino acids. CDR1 and CDR2 (germline): SGHTA, FQGNSA. CDR3: CASSPRRGYEQYF. CDR3 nucleotides: TGTGCCAGCAGCCCTAGGAGGGGCTACGAGCAGTACTTC.

This sequence joins TRBV6-4 and TRBJ2-6; the match to TRBD1 covers 9 bases. V lost 4 bases to trimming and J lost 3 bases; unmatched junction nucleotides: 4. This CDR3 has 16 amino acids. Looked up from germline, CDR1 is MRHNA and CDR2 is SNTAGT. DNA of the CDR3: TGTGCCAGCAGTGGCACAGGGGGCGATGGGGCCAACGTCCTGACTTTC. It translates to CASSGTGGDGANVLTF.

This clonotype was counted between two and nine times. The genes are TRBV28 and TRBJ1-6, with 8 bases identical to TRBD1. V trimming: 6 bases; J trimming: 10 bases; junction bases outside the gene matches: 11. Germline loops: CDR1 MDHEN, CDR2 SYDVKM. This CDR3 comprises 15 residues. The CDR3 DNA sequence: TGTGCCAGCAGCCCACTGACAGGGGTTGGGTCACCCCTCCACTTT. Translating it yields CASSPLTGVGSPLHF. Using reference TRBV28 and TRBJ1-6 for the parts outside the CDR3, the full variable domain is DVKVTQSSRYLVKRTGEKVFLECVQDMDHENMFWYRQDPGLGLRLIYFSYDVKMKEKGDIPEGYSVSREKKERFSLILESASTNQTSMYLCASSPLTGVGSPLHFGNGTRLTVT.

This clonotype was detected only a few times. This chain links TRBV7-9 with TRBJ2-5; D is unresolved. CDR1 is SEHNR and CDR2 is FQNEAQ in the germline V gene (reference sequence). Trimming took off 8 bases at V and 7 bases at J, with 26 bases between the two ends. This CDR3 is 16 amino acids long. The chain's CDR3 is CASDSPDLIPRGTQYF. The CDR3 DNA is TGTGCCAGCGATTCCCCGGACCTCATACCGAGAGGGACCCAGTACTTC.

This clonotype showed up just once. V and J are TRBV3-1 and TRBJ1-2, with D possibly matching TRBD1 (5 bases). The CDR3 runs 16 residues. V was cut by 5 bases and J by 0 bases, with 16 bases left in between. Germline CDR1 reads LGHDT; CDR2 reads YNNKEL (reference sequence). CDR3 region: CASSFRSGPSNYGYTF. The DNA of the CDR3 is TGTGCCAGCAGCTTCCGGTCGGGACCCTCTAACTATGGCTACACCTTC.

This chain joins TRBV10-3 and TRBJ2-3; D perhaps matches TRBD1 (5 bases). From germline, CDR1 is ENHRY and CDR2 SYGVKD. The CDR3 loop spans 16 amino acids. The germline V and J ends were trimmed by 4 bases and 2 bases, with 16 bases remaining between them. CDR3 amino acids: CAISVGAPLITDTQYF. CDR3 in DNA: TGTGCCATCAGTGTTGGGGCACCCCTAATCACAGATACGCAGTATTTT.

V usage is TRBV15 and J usage is TRBJ2-5, with D unclear. Deletions cut 4 bases from V and 2 bases from J, with 11 bases between. Germline V lookup: CDR1 LNHNV, CDR2 YYDKDF (reference sequence). The CDR3 sequence is 14 residues long. The CDR3 reads CATSTVETQETQYF. The CDR3 DNA reads TGTGCCACCAGCACAGTTGAAACGCAAGAGACCCAGTACTTC.

The chain recombines TRBV5-1 with TRBJ2-2; the match to TRBD1 covers 7 bases. Per germline, CDR1 SGHRS and CDR2 YFSETQ. V gave up 4 bases and J gave up 0 bases; unmatched junction bases: 9. There are 17 residues in the CDR3. CDR3 sequence (DNA): TGCGCCAGCAGCCTAAACCCGGACAGGACGAACACCGGGGAGCTGTTTTTT. Its protein is CASSLNPDRTNTGELFF.

This clonotype has just a few counts. The V gene is TRBV4-1, the J gene TRBJ2-3; 9 bases agree with TRBD2. The CDR3 loop spans 18 amino acids. The germline CDR1 and CDR2 sequences are MGHRA and YSYEKL. The trim removed 4 bases at V and 6 bases at J, leaving 17 bases unmatched. This CDR3 is CASSPIGGGGGARDTQYF. The CDR3 DNA is TGCGCCAGCAGCCCTATCGGGGGCGGCGGGGGGGCGAGGGATACGCAGTATTTT.